The T cell receptor (beta chain) under discussion was sequenced for a study of tumor and adjacent non-tumor tissue in lung cancer. Overall study context: Stage I to III disease affected 9 to 10 men and 5 women aged about 30 to 85. Each sample yielded a few million productive TCRbeta reads on average. Findings of the study overall: Compared with tumor, normal lung showed significantly lower TCR diversity. Top 100 clones took a larger repertoire share in normal lung.

This CDR3 region has 17 residues. The ends were cut back, 0 bases at V and 4 bases at J, with 18 bases in the middle. The germline V gene encodes CDR1 MNHEY and CDR2 SVGAGI. The library came from three nested PCR rounds adapted from ARM-PCR protocols. Each CDR3 protein gets one entry after TCRdb re-called the multiplex PCR reads with MiXCR. The repertoire holds some 99,000 distinct CDR3 sequences, with more than 60% as singletons. RNA was extracted from bulk tissue without any cell sorting. Concerning this clonotype: Its antigen is still unknown.

The TCR sequence derives from a woman aged 60 to 75 with non-small cell lung cancer. The chain recombines TRBV6-5 with TRBJ1-2, with no clear D. The sequenced sample was lung tumor tissue. CDR3 sequence: CASSYSILPRRTYGYTF. The CDR3 nucleotides read TGTGCCAGCAGTTACTCGATTCTCCCGCGTCGAACCTATGGCTACACCTTC.